This TCR beta chain originates from a study of blood T cell repertoires in COVID-19. Study at large: The origin of the acute and convalescent COVID-19 samples was the United States, Italy and Spain. The analysed material was cDNA or gDNA that came from T cells, B-cell-depleted T cells, or PBMCs.

In the original processing: Estimation of nucleated cell counts was performed using reference gene primer amplification. TCRdb's copy holds only in-frame clones and misses some; the assay was immunoSEQ multiplex PCR. The DNA was the basis for D and trimming; V, J and clone size are from that table. Here the sample spans hundreds of thousands of clones, more than 70% being singletons. Patients from Seattle were sampled longitudinally, starting during active infection. The clonotype was recovered from a woman aged 45-59 years with COVID-19, enrolled during active disease. The specimen was peripheral blood.

CDR3 protein: CASSWGGAGRTEAFF. The CDR3 DNA reads TGTGCCAGCAGTTGGGGGGGGGCCGGACGGACTGAAGCTTTCTTT. The chain recombines TRBV27 with TRBJ1-1; maybe TRBD1 (6 bases). The V end lost 4 bases, the J end lost 5 bases, and 17 bases lay between the germline ends. This CDR3 comprises 15 residues. From germline, CDR1 is MNHEY and CDR2 SMNVEV (reference sequence).